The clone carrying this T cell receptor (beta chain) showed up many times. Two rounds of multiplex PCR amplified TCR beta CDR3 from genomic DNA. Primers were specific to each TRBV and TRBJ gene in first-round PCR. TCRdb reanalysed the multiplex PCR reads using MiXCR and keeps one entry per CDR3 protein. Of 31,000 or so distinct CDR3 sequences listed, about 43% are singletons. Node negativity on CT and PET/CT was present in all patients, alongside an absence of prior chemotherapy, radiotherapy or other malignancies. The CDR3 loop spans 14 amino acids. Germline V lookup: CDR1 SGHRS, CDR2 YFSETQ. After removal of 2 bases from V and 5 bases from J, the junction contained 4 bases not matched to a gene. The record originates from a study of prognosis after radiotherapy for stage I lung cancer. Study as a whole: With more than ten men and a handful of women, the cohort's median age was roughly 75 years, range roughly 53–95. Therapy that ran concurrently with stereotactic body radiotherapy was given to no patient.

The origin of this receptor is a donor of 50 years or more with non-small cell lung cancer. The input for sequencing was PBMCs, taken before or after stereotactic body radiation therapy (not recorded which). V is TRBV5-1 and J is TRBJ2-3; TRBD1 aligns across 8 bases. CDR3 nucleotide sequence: TGCGCCAGCAGCTTCGGACAGGGTGGAGATACGCAGTATTTT. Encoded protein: CASSFGQGGDTQYF.